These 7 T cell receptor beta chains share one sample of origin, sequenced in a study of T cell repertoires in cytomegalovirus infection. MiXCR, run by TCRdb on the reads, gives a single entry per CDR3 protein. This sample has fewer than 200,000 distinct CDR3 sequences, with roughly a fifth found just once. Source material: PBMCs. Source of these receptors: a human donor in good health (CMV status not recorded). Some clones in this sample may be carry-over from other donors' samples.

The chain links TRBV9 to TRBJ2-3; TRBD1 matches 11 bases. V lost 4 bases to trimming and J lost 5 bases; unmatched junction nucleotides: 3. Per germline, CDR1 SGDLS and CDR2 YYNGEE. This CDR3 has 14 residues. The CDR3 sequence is CASSRDRGLDTQYF. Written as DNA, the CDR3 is TGTGCCAGCAGCCGGGACAGGGGGTTAGATACGCAGTATTTT.

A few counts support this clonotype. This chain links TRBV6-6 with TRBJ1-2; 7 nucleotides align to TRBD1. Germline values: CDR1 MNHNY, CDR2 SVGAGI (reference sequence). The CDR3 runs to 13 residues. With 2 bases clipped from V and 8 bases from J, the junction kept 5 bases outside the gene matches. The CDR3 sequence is CASSYGTAGGYTF. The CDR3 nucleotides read TGTGCCAGCAGTTACGGGACAGCGGGAGGCTACACCTTC.

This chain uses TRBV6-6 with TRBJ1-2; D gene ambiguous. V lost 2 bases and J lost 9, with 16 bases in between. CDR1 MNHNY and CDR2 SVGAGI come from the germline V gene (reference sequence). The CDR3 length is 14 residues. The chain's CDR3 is CASSYTTGVMSYTF. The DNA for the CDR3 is TGTGCCAGCAGTTACACTACCGGGGTCATGAGCTACACCTTC.

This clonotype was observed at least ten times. The chain's CDR3 is CASSYDRQGPNEKLFF. In nucleotides, the CDR3 is TGTGCCAGCAGTTACGACCGACAGGGCCCGAATGAAAAACTGTTTTTT. The gene calls are TRBV6-2 or TRBV6-3 and TRBJ1-4; TRBD1 matches at 7 bases. Germline V gene data show CDR1 as MNHEY and CDR2 as SVGEGT. The CDR3 totals 16 residues. V lost 2 bases to trimming and J lost 5 bases; unmatched junction nucleotides: 8.

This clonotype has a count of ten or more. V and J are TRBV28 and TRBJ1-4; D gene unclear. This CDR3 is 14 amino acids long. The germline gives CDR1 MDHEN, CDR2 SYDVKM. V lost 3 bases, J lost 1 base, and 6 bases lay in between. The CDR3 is CASSLLGTNEKLFF. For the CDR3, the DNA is TGTGCCAGCAGTTTGTTAGGAACTAATGAAAAACTGTTTTTT.

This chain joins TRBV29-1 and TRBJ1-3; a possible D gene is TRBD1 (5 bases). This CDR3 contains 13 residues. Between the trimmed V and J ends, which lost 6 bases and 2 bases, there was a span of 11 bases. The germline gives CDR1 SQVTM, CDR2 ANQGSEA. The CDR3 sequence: CSVSGAAGNTIYF. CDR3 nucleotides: TGCAGCGTAAGCGGGGCGGCTGGAAACACCATATATTTT.

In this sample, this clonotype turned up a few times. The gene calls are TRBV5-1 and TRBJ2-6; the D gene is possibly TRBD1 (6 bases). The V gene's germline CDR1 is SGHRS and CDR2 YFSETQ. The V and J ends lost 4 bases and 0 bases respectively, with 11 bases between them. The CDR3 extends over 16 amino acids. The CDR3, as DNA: TGCGCCAGCAGCCCCGACAGGAGCTCTGGGGCCAACGTCCTGACTTTC. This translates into CASSPDRSSGANVLTF.